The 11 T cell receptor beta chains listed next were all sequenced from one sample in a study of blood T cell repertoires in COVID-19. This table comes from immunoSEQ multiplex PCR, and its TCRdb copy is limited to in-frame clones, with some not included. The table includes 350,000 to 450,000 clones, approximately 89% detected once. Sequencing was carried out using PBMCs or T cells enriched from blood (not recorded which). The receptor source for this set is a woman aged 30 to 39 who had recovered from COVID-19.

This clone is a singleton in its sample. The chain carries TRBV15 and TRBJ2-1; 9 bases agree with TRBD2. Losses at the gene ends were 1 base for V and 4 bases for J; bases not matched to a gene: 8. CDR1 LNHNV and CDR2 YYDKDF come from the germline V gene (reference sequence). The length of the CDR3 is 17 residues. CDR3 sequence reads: CATSRGGSGSSYNEQFF. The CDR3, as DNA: TGTGCCACCAGCAGAGGGGGTAGCGGGAGTTCTTACAATGAGCAGTTCTTC.

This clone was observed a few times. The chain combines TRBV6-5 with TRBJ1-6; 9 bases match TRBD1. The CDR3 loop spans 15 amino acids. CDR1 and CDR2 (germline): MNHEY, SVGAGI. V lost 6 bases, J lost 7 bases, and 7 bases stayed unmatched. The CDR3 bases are TGTGCCAGCAGGAAGGACAGGGGCCAAAATTCACCCCTCCACTTT. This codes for CASRKDRGQNSPLHF.

CDR3 sequence (DNA): TGTGCCAGCAGCGGGAGGATCACAGGGGGAGGCAATCAGCCCCAGCATTTT. It translates to CASSGRITGGGNQPQHF. The chain is built from TRBV5-8 and TRBJ1-5; 8 bases fit TRBD1. Germline V gene data show CDR1 as SGHTS and CDR2 as YDEGEE. The V gene end was trimmed by 4 bases and the J gene end by 2 bases; junction bases not matched to a gene: 11. This CDR3 is built from 17 residues.

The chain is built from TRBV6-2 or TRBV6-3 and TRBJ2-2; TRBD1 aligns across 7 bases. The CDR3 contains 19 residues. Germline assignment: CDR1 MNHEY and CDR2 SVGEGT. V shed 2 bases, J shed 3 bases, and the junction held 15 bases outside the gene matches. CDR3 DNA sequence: TGTGCCAGCAGTTACCTCCTCTCGTCACAGGGGTTAGACACCGGGGAGCTGTTTTTT. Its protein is CASSYLLSSQGLDTGELFF.

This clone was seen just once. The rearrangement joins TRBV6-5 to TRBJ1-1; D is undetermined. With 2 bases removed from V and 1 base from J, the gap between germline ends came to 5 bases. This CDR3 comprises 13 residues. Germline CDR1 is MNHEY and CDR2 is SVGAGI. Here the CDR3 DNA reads TGTGCCAGCAGTTACCAGAAGAACACTGAAGCTTTCTTT. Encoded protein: CASSYQKNTEAFF.

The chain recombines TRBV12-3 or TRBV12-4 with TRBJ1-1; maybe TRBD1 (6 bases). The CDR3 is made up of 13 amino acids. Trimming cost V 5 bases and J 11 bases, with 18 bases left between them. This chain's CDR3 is CASSPIQGLAAFF. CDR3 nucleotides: TGTGCCAGCAGTCCGATACAGGGTTTGGCTGCTTTCTTT.

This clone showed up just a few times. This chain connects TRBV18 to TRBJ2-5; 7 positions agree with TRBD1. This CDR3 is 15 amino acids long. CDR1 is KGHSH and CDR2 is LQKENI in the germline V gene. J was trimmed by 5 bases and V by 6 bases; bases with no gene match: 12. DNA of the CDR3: TGTGCCAGCTCCCCCTCGAACGACAGGGTGGAGACCCAGTACTTC. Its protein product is CASSPSNDRVETQYF. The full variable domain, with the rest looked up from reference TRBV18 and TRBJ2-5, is NAGVMQNPRHLVRRRGQEARLRCSPMKGHSHVYWYRQLPEEGLKFMVYLQKENIIDESGMPKERFSAEFPKEGPSILRIQQVVRGDSAAYFCASSPSNDRVETQYFGPGTRLLVL.

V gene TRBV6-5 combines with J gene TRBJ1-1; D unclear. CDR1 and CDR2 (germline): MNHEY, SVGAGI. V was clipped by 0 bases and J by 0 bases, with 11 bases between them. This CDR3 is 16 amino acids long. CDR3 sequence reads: CASSYSTAGLNTEAFF. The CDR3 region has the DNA TGTGCCAGCAGTTACTCGACCGCAGGATTGAACACTGAAGCTTTCTTT.

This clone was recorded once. The CDR3 reads CASSQRGTEAFF. Here the CDR3 DNA reads TGTGCCAGTAGTCAAAGGGGAACTGAAGCTTTCTTT. This chain connects TRBV19 to TRBJ1-1, with D possibly matching TRBD1 (5 bases). This CDR3 is 12 amino acids long. The germline V and J ends were trimmed by 5 bases and 5 bases, with 9 bases remaining between them. From germline, CDR1 is LNHDA and CDR2 SQIVND (reference sequence).

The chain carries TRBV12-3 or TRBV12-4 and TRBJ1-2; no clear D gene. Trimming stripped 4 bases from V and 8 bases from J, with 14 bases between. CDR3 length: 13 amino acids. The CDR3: CASSSRGLGGYTF. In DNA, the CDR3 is TGTGCCAGCAGTTCTCGGGGTCTTGGGGGCTACACCTTC.

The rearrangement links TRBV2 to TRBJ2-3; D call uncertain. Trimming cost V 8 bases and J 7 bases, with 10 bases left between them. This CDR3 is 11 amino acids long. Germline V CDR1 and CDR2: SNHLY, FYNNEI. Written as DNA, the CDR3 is TGTGCCAGCCTATCGCGAAATACGCAGTATTTT. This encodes CASLSRNTQYF.